This T cell receptor beta chain emerged from a study of blood T cell repertoires in COVID-19 (dated by TCRdb to 2020 to 2021). About the study as a whole: Collaborator samples came from the United States, Italy and Spain and covered acute and convalescent phases of COVID-19. Subjects who had been exposed to COVID-19, were actively infected with it, or had recovered from it provided the deeply sampled blood TCRbeta repertoires that made up the dataset. The repertoires were released in a freely available public database intended as a resource for research on the immune response to SARS-CoV-2. The samples were drawn from two sources: the first 160 participants of the ongoing ImmuneRACE study, and fewer than 1,500 subjects contributed by 6 global collaborators. Where available, HLA class I and class II types were obtained from metadata supplied by the sample provider rather than from assay-based typing. The prospective study material was composed of cDNA or gDNA derived from T cells, B-cell-depleted T cells, or PBMCs. A de-identified subject ID, COVID-19 status, age in years and sex were almost always included in the sample metadata. Study-level results and caveats: How much clinical and demographic metadata was included differed by source and by participant, and the metadata was provided uncurated.

Participants in the prospective study were enrolled through a virtual design, were aged about 18 to 90 years, and lived in roughly 26 United States geographic areas. To assign participants to cohorts, the prospective study relied on clinical history that participants themselves reported in a screening survey and a study questionnaire. Mobile phlebotomists in the prospective study collected whole blood, serum and a nasopharyngeal or oropharyngeal swab from every participant. Additional blood draws and questionnaires over an approximately two-month period could optionally be provided by prospective study participants. Before DNA extraction, blood samples from the prospective study were shipped at room temperature or frozen. The germline V gene (reference sequence) sets CDR1 to LNHDA and CDR2 to SQIVND. V and J lose 6 bases and 0 bases, and a span of 12 bases separates them. Reading from cysteine to phenylalanine, the CDR3 counts 14 amino acids. Just the 42-base CDR3 DNA is kept, in frame starting at base 1.

TCRbeta CDR3 regions were amplified from genomic DNA using the immunoSEQ Assay, a bias-controlled multiplex PCR. In the original analysis: Within the assay, amplification of reference gene primers was used to estimate how many nucleated cells each sample contained. To quantify the absolute abundance of each unique TCRbeta CDR3 rearrangement, sequence reads were collapsed and filtered. Productive Simpson clonality was computed per sample as the square root of Simpson's diversity index over productive rearrangements. In its TCRdb copy, this immuneACCESS table keeps in-frame sequences only and misses some clones. Where compared with another copy, unresolved V genes explain less than half of these, and the others have no known cause. V, J and clone size were drawn from that table, and D and trimming were deduced from the DNA. In all, the sample holds approximately 220,000 clones, and nearly 90% of those were seen once. The ten biggest clones cover around 4% of the sample.

With regard to this clone: Its antigen remains unidentified. It has no much larger one-base neighbor in the sample; base qualities were not kept.

Input material: PBMCs or T cells enriched from blood (not recorded which). Recombination linked TRBV19 to TRBJ2-7; the D gene is perhaps TRBD2, on 5 matching bases. The sequence came from a woman aged 25 to 39 with acute COVID-19. The CDR3 reads CASSPAVSSYEQYF. In nucleotides, the sequence is TGTGCCAGTAGCCCAGCGGTTAGCTCCTACGAGCAGTACTTC.